Following are 24 T cell receptor beta chains from one sample sequenced in a study of Graves' ophthalmopathy and Graves' hyperthyroidism. The study amplified TCR beta CDR3 regions using RNA transcripts. Following a first-round RT-PCR that used HTBI primers, a second-round multiplex PCR was carried out. A single record per CDR3 protein comes from TCRdb applying MiXCR to the multiplex PCR reads. The data show 450,000 to 600,000 distinct CDR3 sequences, less than 45% seen once. Sequencing input: peripheral blood or thyroid tissue (not recorded which). The receptors originated from an adult man with Graves' hyperthyroidism.

This clonotype occurred many times. The chain joins TRBV11-2 to TRBJ2-7; D gene ambiguous. Germline V lookup: CDR1 SGHAT, CDR2 FQNNGV. Trimming removed 6 bases from V and 3 bases from J, with 12 bases in between. The CDR3 covers 13 residues. The CDR3 spells CASRLTGIYEQYF. The CDR3 coding sequence is TGTGCCAGCAGGCTGACCGGTATCTACGAGCAGTACTTC. Full variable domain (missing parts from reference TRBV11-2 and TRBJ2-7): EAGVAQSPRYKIIEKRQSVAFWCNPISGHATLYWYQQILGQGPKLLIQFQNNGVVDDSQLPKDRFSAERLKGVDSTLKIQPAKLEDSAVYLCASRLTGIYEQYFGPGTRLTVT.

This clonotype was seen many times. The chain links TRBV6-1 to TRBJ1-2; D call uncertain. This CDR3 region has 11 residues. CDR1 is MNHNS and CDR2 is SASEGT in the germline V gene. V was shortened by 1 base and J by 6 bases, with 3 bases between the two germline ends. The CDR3 DNA reads TGTGCCAGCAGTGAAGGAGATGGCTACACCTTC. Protein: CASSEGDGYTF.

This clonotype was observed many times. The rearrangement uses TRBV20-1 and TRBJ2-5, with D possibly being TRBD1 (5 bases). With 7 bases removed from V and 5 bases from J, the gap between germline ends came to 17 bases. Germline V gene lookup returns CDR1 DFQATT and CDR2 SNEGSKA (reference sequence). The CDR3 is 13 residues long. CDR3 DNA sequence: TGCAGTGGGCAGGGATTTTTCGTGGAGACCCAGTACTTC. Translating gives CSGQGFFVETQYF.

Only a few counts were recorded for this clonotype. The chain carries TRBV10-2 and TRBJ2-7; D is unresolved. The J call may be incorrect, as the DNA end agrees better with TRBJ2-1. Germline values: CDR1 WSHSY, CDR2 SAAADI. The CDR3 runs 13 residues. CDR3 sequence reads: CASTNPLAWEQFF. The CDR3 DNA reads as TGCGCCAGCACTAACCCCCTCGCCTGGGAGCAGTTCTTC.

This clonotype was detected only a few times. The chain's CDR3 is CASSLPVPSSGKGNSRETQYF. The DNA for the CDR3 is TGTGCCAGCAGCTTACCAGTTCCATCTAGCGGGAAGGGAAACAGTCGAGAGACCCAGTACTTC. J is TRBJ2-5 and V is TRBV7-9, with TRBD2 matching 9 bases. With 2 bases clipped from V and 4 bases from J, the junction kept 23 bases outside the gene matches. Germline V gene sequence: CDR1 SEHNR, CDR2 FQNEAQ (reference sequence). This CDR3 is built from 21 residues.

This clonotype was counted ten times or more. The chain links TRBV20-1 to TRBJ2-5, with 7 positions matching TRBD2. The CDR3 length is 15 residues. The germline CDR1 and CDR2 sequences are DFQATT and SNEGSKA (reference sequence). V lost 7 bases and J lost 4; bases outside the gene matches: 15. For the CDR3, the DNA is TGCAGTGTTGAGACCCGGACTAGGGCAGGAGAGACCCAGTACTTC. This codes for CSVETRTRAGETQYF.

The V call is TRBV19, the J call TRBJ2-3, with no clear D. The CDR3 runs to 12 residues. The ends were cut back, 4 bases at V and 4 bases at J, with 6 bases in the middle. Germline CDR1 and CDR2: LNHDA and SQIVND (reference sequence). The chain's CDR3 is CASSRSPDTQYF. The DNA of the CDR3 is TGTGCCAGTAGTAGAAGTCCAGATACGCAGTATTTT.

About this clonotype: One end of the junction does not line up with germline, which may come from a read error. The chain recombines TRBV7-3 with TRBJ2-7; the match to TRBD1 covers 11 bases. The germline gives CDR1 SGHTA, CDR2 FQGTGA. This CDR3 contains 15 residues. CDR3 protein: CVSSFGTGGAYEQYF. The CDR3, as DNA: TGTGTCAGCAGCTTCGGGACAGGGGGGGCCTACGAGCAGTACTTC.

In this sample, this clonotype turned up a few times. J is TRBJ2-6 and V is TRBV12-3 or TRBV12-4, with 7 bases that match TRBD1. Trimming at V came to 4 bases and at J to 0 bases, leaving 6 bases not matched to a gene. The CDR3 sequence is 17 residues long. The CDR3 DNA is TGTGCCAGCAGTTCCGACAGGGAATACTCTGGGGCCAACGTCCTGACTTTC. Its protein is CASSSDREYSGANVLTF.

This clonotype was counted many times. The V gene is TRBV12-3 or TRBV12-4, the J gene TRBJ1-4; D perhaps matches TRBD1 (6 bases). The CDR3 length is 14 residues. V was shortened by 3 bases and J by 7 bases, with 12 bases between the two germline ends. The CDR3 region has the DNA TGTGCCAGCAGTTTGCGTGGGGGCACTGAAAAACTGTTTTTT. This codes for CASSLRGGTEKLFF.

There are many counts of this clonotype. V is TRBV7-8 and J is TRBJ1-4; 7 bases are a match to TRBD1. The CDR3 is made up of 16 amino acids. The germline V gene encodes CDR1 SGHVS and CDR2 FQNEAQ. V trimming: 1 base; J trimming: 10 bases; junction bases outside the gene matches: 12. As DNA, the CDR3 is TGTGCCAGCAGCTTAGACGAAGGGGGCGCTTGGGGAAAACTGTTTTTT. As protein: CASSLDEGGAWGKLFF.

A remark on this clonotype: At one end the junction does not follow the germline gene, possibly because of a read error. V is TRBV24-1 and J is TRBJ1-5, with D possibly being TRBD1 (6 bases). Germline assignment: CDR1 KGHDR and CDR2 SFDVKD. This CDR3 comprises 15 residues. The CDR3 DNA sequence: TGCGTCACCAGTGCCCAAGGACAGCACAATCAGCCCCAGCATTTT. Translation gives CVTSAQGQHNQPQHF.

This clonotype came up once. V is TRBV4-2 and J is TRBJ2-7, with D tentatively TRBD2 (5 bases). The CDR3 is 13 amino acids. The V and J ends lost 9 bases and 1 base respectively, with 13 bases between them. Germline CDR1 is LGHNA and CDR2 is YNFKEQ. CDR3 in DNA: TGTGCCAGGGGCATGGCGGGTTCCTACGAGCAGTACTTC. Translated: CARGMAGSYEQYF.

The chain joins TRBV2 to TRBJ1-4, with TRBD1 identical over 9 bases. Germline V lookup: CDR1 SNHLY, CDR2 FYNNEI. This CDR3 is 18 amino acids long. The junction had 13 bases not matched to a gene; V was cut back by 3 bases and J by 5 bases. The CDR3 bases are TGTGCCAGCAGTGACTTCGACTGGAGCGGGACAGGGAATGAAAAACTGTTTTTT. Encoded protein: CASSDFDWSGTGNEKLFF.

The CDR3 nucleotides read TGTGCCGGGACTAGCGAGCAAAGCACAGATACGCAGTATTTT. This translates into CAGTSEQSTDTQYF. The chain uses TRBV2 and TRBJ2-3, with TRBD2 matching 10 bases. Germline V gives CDR1 SNHLY, CDR2 FYNNEI. The CDR3 is made up of 14 amino acids. V shed 11 bases and J 0 bases; nucleotides not matched to a gene: 5.

This clonotype occurred many times. The V gene is TRBV7-3, the J gene TRBJ2-2; D not certain. V lost 5 bases and J 7 bases, leaving 17 bases between the germline ends. Germline V CDR1 and CDR2: SGHTA, FQGTGA. The length of the CDR3 is 15 residues. CDR3 protein: CASSPRPLLGGELFF. DNA of the CDR3: TGTGCCAGCAGCCCGCGTCCACTCCTAGGCGGGGAGCTGTTTTTT.

Points on this clonotype: It is unclear where the CDR3 begins or ends on the DNA, so no DNA is shown, and the CDR3 is as TCRdb lists it. The chain joins TRBV29-1 to TRBJ1-2; TRBD1, the table's D call, lacks a check against the DNA. Germline loops: CDR1 SQVTM, CDR2 ANQGSEA. Ends included, the CDR3 has 14 residues. The CDR3 spells CSTGDRASNYGCAF.

This clonotype showed up many times. V usage is TRBV10-3 and J usage is TRBJ2-2; D possibly uses TRBD1 or TRBD2 (5 bases each). Per germline, CDR1 ENHRY and CDR2 SYGVKD. The CDR3 extends over 14 amino acids. Deletions cut 6 bases from V and 0 bases from J, with 8 bases between. In DNA form, the CDR3 reads TGTGCCATCAGGGGGACCGCGAACACCGGGGAGCTGTTTTTT. It yields the protein CAIRGTANTGELFF.

The chain has TRBV7-2 and TRBJ2-7; possibly TRBD2 for D (6 bases). Germline V lookup: CDR1 SGHTA, CDR2 FQGNSA. The CDR3 covers 15 residues. Trimming pared 1 base from V and 3 bases from J, leaving 13 bases between. The CDR3 DNA reads TGTGCCAGCAGCTTAGGTGCGGGAACTCTCTACGAGCAGTACTTC. It encodes CASSLGAGTLYEQYF.

This chain uses TRBV27 with TRBJ2-7, with D perhaps matching TRBD1 or TRBD2 (5 bases each). V dropped 0 bases and J dropped 5 bases, with 17 bases sitting between them. The germline CDR1 and CDR2 sequences are MNHEY and SMNVEV (reference sequence). The CDR3 sequence is 16 residues long. The CDR3 DNA reads TGTGCCAGCAGTTTATCGTATGAGGGGTTCTGGAACGAGCAGTACTTC. The encoded protein is CASSLSYEGFWNEQYF.

As regards this clonotype: Germline is not matched at one junction end, which may reflect a read error. The J gene is TRBJ2-7, the V gene TRBV10-3; 7 bases align to TRBD1. The germline CDR1 and CDR2 sequences are ENHRY and SYGVKD. The CDR3 runs to 14 residues. CDR3 bases: TGTGCCAGCAGATACCAAACAGGGGTGGGCGAGCAGCACTTC. It specifies CASRYQTGVGEQHF.

V gene TRBV24-1 combines with J gene TRBJ2-1; weak D call: TRBD2 (5 bases). This CDR3 spans 14 amino acids. Germline V gene sequence: CDR1 KGHDR, CDR2 SFDVKD. The V end was cut by 5 bases, the J end by 6 bases, with 13 bases between. CDR3 region: CATSAFLAGNEQFF. Here the CDR3 DNA reads TGTGCCACCAGTGCGTTTCTAGCTGGCAATGAGCAGTTCTTC.

The rearrangement links TRBV7-3 to TRBJ1-6, with a weak D call TRBD1 (5 bases). Germline V gene data show CDR1 as SGHTA and CDR2 as FQGTGA. CDR3 size: 15 residues. Between the trimmed V and J ends, which lost 0 bases and 9 bases, there was a span of 12 bases. CDR3 in DNA: TGTGCCAGCAGCTTAACGGTCAGGGCGGGTTCACCCCTCCACTTT. It specifies CASSLTVRAGSPLHF.

CDR3 protein: CASSALAAVRETQYF. CDR3 nucleotide sequence: TGTGCCAGTAGCGCCCTAGCGGCAGTCCGGGAGACCCAGTACTTC. The chain recombines TRBV7-8 with TRBJ2-5; 7 bases are a match to TRBD2. V gave up 9 bases and J gave up 5 bases; unmatched junction bases: 15. Germline CDR1 is SGHVS and CDR2 is FQNEAQ. CDR3 length: 15 amino acids.